This TCR beta chain is drawn from a study of shared clonotypes between healthy human individuals. This CDR3 has 15 residues. Germline V CDR1 and CDR2: PRHDT, FYEKMQ (reference sequence). Trimming cost V 5 bases and J 6 bases, with 19 bases left between them. Naive CD8 cells lacked CD45RO and underwent positive selection for CCR7, leaving out terminally differentiated effector memory CD45RA+ cells. Every one of the donors was a Caucasian adult that lived in Nashville, Tennessee. Using immunoSEQ multiplex PCR, the repertoire was profiled, and TCRdb retains in-frame clones only, with some absent. Of roughly 2,000,000 clones listed, about 95% are singletons.

This receptor was obtained from a man between 18 and 29 years old in good health. The J gene is TRBJ1-1, the V gene TRBV13; tentative D call: TRBD1 (6 bases). Sequencing was carried out using naive CD8+ T cells sorted from blood. CDR3: CASSLTEGGFPEAFF. The CDR3 DNA reads TGTGCCAGCAGCCTAACCGAGGGGGGCTTCCCTGAAGCTTTCTTT. Combining the CDR3 with reference TRBV13 and TRBJ1-1 gives the whole variable domain AAGVIQSPRHLIKEKRETATLKCYPIPRHDTVYWYQQGPGQDPQFLISFYEKMQSDKGSIPDRFSAQQFSDYHSELNMSSLELGDSALYFCASSLTEGGFPEAFFGQGTRLTVV.